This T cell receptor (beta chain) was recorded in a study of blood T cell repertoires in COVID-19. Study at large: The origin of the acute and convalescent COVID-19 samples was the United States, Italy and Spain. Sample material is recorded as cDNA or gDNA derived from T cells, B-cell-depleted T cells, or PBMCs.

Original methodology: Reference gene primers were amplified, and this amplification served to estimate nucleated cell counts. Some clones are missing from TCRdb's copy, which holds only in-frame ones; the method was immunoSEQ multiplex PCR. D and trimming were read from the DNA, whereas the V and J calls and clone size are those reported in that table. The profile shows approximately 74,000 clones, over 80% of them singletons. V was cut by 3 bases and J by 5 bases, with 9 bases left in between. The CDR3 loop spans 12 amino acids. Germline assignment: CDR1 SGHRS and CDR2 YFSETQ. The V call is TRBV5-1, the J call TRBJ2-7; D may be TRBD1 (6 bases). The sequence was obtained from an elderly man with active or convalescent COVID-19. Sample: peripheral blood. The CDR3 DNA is TGCGCCAGCAGCTGGGACATTCACGAGCAGTACTTC. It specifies CASSWDIHEQYF.